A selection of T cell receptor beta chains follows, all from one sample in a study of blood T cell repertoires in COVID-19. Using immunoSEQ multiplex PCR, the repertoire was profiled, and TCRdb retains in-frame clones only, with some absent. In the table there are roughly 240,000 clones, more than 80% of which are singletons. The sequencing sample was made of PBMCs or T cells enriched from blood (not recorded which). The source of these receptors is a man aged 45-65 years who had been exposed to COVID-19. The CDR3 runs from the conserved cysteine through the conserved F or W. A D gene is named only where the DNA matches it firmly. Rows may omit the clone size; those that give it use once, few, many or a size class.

DNA: TGTGCCAGCACCACAGGGTCCTACGAGCAGTACTTC
CDR3: CASTTGSYEQYF
V: TRBV2
J: TRBJ2-7
size: -
D: -

DNA: TGTGCCAGCAGTTTAAGTGGGCACCCAGATACGCAGTATTTT
CDR3: CASSLSGHPDTQYF
V: TRBV28
J: TRBJ2-3
size: -
D: -

DNA: TGTGCCAGCAGCTCACTAGCGGGGGGCGGTAATGAGCAGTTCTTC
CDR3: CASSSLAGGGNEQFF
V: TRBV13
J: TRBJ2-1
size: -
D: TRBD2

DNA: TGTGCCAGCAGTTACAGGGCATTTTATAACTATGGCTACACCTTC
CDR3: CASSYRAFYNYGYTF
V: TRBV27
J: TRBJ1-2
size: -
D: -

DNA: TGTGCCAGCAGTTTCTCCGGGACAGGGACATTTCGGGCTGGAAACACCATATATTTT
CDR3: CASSFSGTGTFRAGNTIYF
V: TRBV28
J: TRBJ1-3
size: -
D: TRBD1

DNA: TGTGCCACCAGCAGTCCGGACGGGGTTGTCGATGGCTACACCTTC
CDR3: CATSSPDGVVDGYTF
V: TRBV15
J: TRBJ1-2
size: -
D: -

DNA: TGTGCCAGCAGTGGCCTGGGACAGGGGACTTCACCCCTCCACTTT
CDR3: CASSGLGQGTSPLHF
V: TRBV2
J: TRBJ1-6
size: -
D: TRBD1

DNA: TGTGCCAGCAGCTTAGGGTGGTCGGGGGAGACCCAGTACTTC
CDR3: CASSLGWSGETQYF
V: TRBV7-2
J: TRBJ2-5
size: -
D: -

DNA: TGTGCCACCAGTGCCCCGTGGGAGGGCGAAGAGACCCAGTACTTC
CDR3: CATSAPWEGEETQYF
V: TRBV24-1
J: TRBJ2-5
size: -
D: TRBD2

DNA: TGTGCCAGCAGCTTATCCGGGACAGGGGGACTAAATGAGCAGTTCTTC
CDR3: CASSLSGTGGLNEQFF
V: TRBV7-6
J: TRBJ2-1
size: -
D: TRBD1

DNA: TGTGCCACCAGTGATGCGGGGGCCTCAGTCACAGATACGCAGTATTTT
CDR3: CATSDAGASVTDTQYF
V: TRBV24-1
J: TRBJ2-3
size: -
D: -

DNA: TGTGCCAGCAGCCCGTGGGGGGTACTAGCGAATTCCGGGGAGCTGTTTTTT
CDR3: CASSPWGVLANSGELFF
V: TRBV4-2
J: TRBJ2-2
size: once
D: TRBD2

DNA: TGTGCCAGCAGTGAATTTGGGGAGCTCCAGCCCCAGCATTTT
CDR3: CASSEFGELQPQHF
V: TRBV2
J: TRBJ1-5
size: -
D: -

DNA: TGTGCCACCAGCAGAGGAGTTTCCGGACAGGGTGATCAGCCCCAGCATTTT
CDR3: CATSRGVSGQGDQPQHF
V: TRBV15
J: TRBJ1-5
size: -
D: TRBD1

DNA: TGTGCCAGCAGCTTTCAACGGGGGGGCCGGGAGACCCAGTACTTC
CDR3: CASSFQRGGRETQYF
V: TRBV7-2
J: TRBJ2-5
size: -
D: TRBD2

DNA: TGTGCCACCAGCAGACTGACCAGGGGGGAGCAGTTCTTC
CDR3: CATSRLTRGEQFF
V: TRBV15
J: TRBJ2-1
size: -
D: TRBD1

DNA: TGTGCCAGCAGCGTAAGCGGCGCGAACACCGGGGAGCTGTTTTTT
CDR3: CASSVSGANTGELFF
V: TRBV9
J: TRBJ2-2
size: -
D: -

DNA: TGTGCCAGCAGTTGGGGGGGCCAAACCTCTGGGGCCAACGTCCTGACTTTC
CDR3: CASSWGGQTSGANVLTF
V: TRBV2
J: TRBJ2-6
size: once
D: -

DNA: TGTGCCAGTAGAATCACAGGGGGCCGGGGGAATGAGCAGTTCTTC
CDR3: CASRITGGRGNEQFF
V: TRBV7-3
J: TRBJ2-1
size: -
D: TRBD1

DNA: TGTGCCAGCAGCTTTAGACAGGGCACTGAAGCTTTCTTT
CDR3: CASSFRQGTEAFF
V: TRBV7-3
J: TRBJ1-1
size: few
D: TRBD1

DNA: TGTGCCAGCTCCCCTACAGGCCCCACGTTAACCGGGGAGCTGTTTTTT
CDR3: CASSPTGPTLTGELFF
V: TRBV18
J: TRBJ2-2
size: -
D: -

DNA: TGTGCCAGCAGTTTTTCAGCGGGAGCCAAAAACATTCAGTACTTC
CDR3: CASSFSAGAKNIQYF
V: TRBV27
J: TRBJ2-4
size: -
D: -

DNA: TGTGCCAGCAGCTTATTGGTCCAGGCTGGTAACGCCAACGTCCTGACTTTC
CDR3: CASSLLVQAGNANVLTF
V: TRBV7-3
J: TRBJ2-6
size: -
D: -

DNA: TGCGCCAGCAGCTTGTGGTCCGGAGGGAGCGGTAGAGGGGGCAGTGAAAAACTGTTTTTT
CDR3: CASSLWSGGSGRGGSEKLFF
V: TRBV5-1
J: TRBJ1-4
size: -
D: TRBD1

DNA: TGTGCCAGCGCAGTTGAAGGACTAGCGGGAGACCGCTACAATGAGCAGTTCTTC
CDR3: CASAVEGLAGDRYNEQFF
V: TRBV28
J: TRBJ2-1
size: -
D: TRBD2

DNA: TGCGCCAGCAGCGGGACAATCACCGGGGAGCTGTTTTTT
CDR3: CASSGTITGELFF
V: TRBV10-2
J: TRBJ2-2
size: -
D: -

DNA: TGTGCCAGCAGCTTGGCGCAGGGGGGATGGAATTCACCCCTCCACTTT
CDR3: CASSLAQGGWNSPLHF
V: TRBV5-5
J: TRBJ1-6
size: once
D: TRBD1

DNA: TGTGCCAGCAGTTCAGCGCAGTATAGCAATCAGCCCCAGCATTTT
CDR3: CASSSAQYSNQPQHF
V: TRBV27
J: TRBJ1-5
size: -
D: -

DNA: TGCGCCAGCAGTTTGGATGTAGCGGGAGGGTACAATGAGCAGTTCTTC
CDR3: CASSLDVAGGYNEQFF
V: TRBV5-1
J: TRBJ2-1
size: -
D: TRBD2

DNA: TGCGCCAGCAGTCCTGGCGGGACAGGATCCTACAATGAGCAGTTCTTC
CDR3: CASSPGGTGSYNEQFF
V: TRBV5-1
J: TRBJ2-1
size: once
D: TRBD1

DNA: TGTGCCAGCACCCTAAGACAGGGGGGAGGCTACACCTTC
CDR3: CASTLRQGGGYTF
V: TRBV7-2
J: TRBJ1-2
size: -
D: TRBD1

DNA: TGCGCCAGCAGCTGGACTTTGACCGGGGAGCTGTTTTTT
CDR3: CASSWTLTGELFF
V: TRBV5-1
J: TRBJ2-2
size: -
D: -

DNA: TGTGCCAGTAGCGCCGGGACAGTTTACAATGAGCAGTTCTTC
CDR3: CASSAGTVYNEQFF
V: TRBV19
J: TRBJ2-1
size: -
D: TRBD1

DNA: TGTGCCAGCAGTCCCGACGGGGGTCACTATGGCTACACCTTC
CDR3: CASSPDGGHYGYTF
V: TRBV2
J: TRBJ1-2
size: -
D: -

DNA: TGCGCCAGCAGCTCGGACGGGGTCGACTATGGCTACACCTTC
CDR3: CASSSDGVDYGYTF
V: TRBV5-1
J: TRBJ1-2
size: -
D: -

DNA: TGTGCCAGCCGGACTAGCGGGAGCCTGGATACGCAGTATTTT
CDR3: CASRTSGSLDTQYF
V: TRBV10-3
J: TRBJ2-3
size: -
D: TRBD2

DNA: TGTGCCAGCAGTTTTTGGGGACTTAACACCGGGGAGCTGTTTTTT
CDR3: CASSFWGLNTGELFF
V: TRBV28
J: TRBJ2-2
size: -
D: -

DNA: TGTGCCAGCAGTCGAACCGGGACAGGGACTTTCGGTAATCAGCCCCAGCATTTT
CDR3: CASSRTGTGTFGNQPQHF
V: TRBV6-6
J: TRBJ1-5
size: -
D: TRBD1

DNA: TGTGCCAGCAGCGCCGGCCCAGGGGGCAGGGATGGCTACACCTTC
CDR3: CASSAGPGGRDGYTF
V: TRBV9
J: TRBJ1-2
size: -
D: TRBD1

DNA: TGTGCCAGCAGCGTGAGCCCGCTGGGACACGGGGAACATGGCTACACCTTC
CDR3: CASSVSPLGHGEHGYTF
V: TRBV9
J: TRBJ1-2
size: -
D: -

DNA: TGTGCCAGCAGTTTGGGTCCGGAGACTGAAGCTTTCTTT
CDR3: CASSLGPETEAFF
V: TRBV12-3/TRBV12-4
J: TRBJ1-1
size: -
D: -

DNA: TGTGCCAGCAGCCTTCGAACCTTAGCGGGAGTCGTTGTTGATGAGCAGTTCTTC
CDR3: CASSLRTLAGVVVDEQFF
V: TRBV3-1/TRBV3-2
J: TRBJ2-1
size: once
D: TRBD2

DNA: TGTGCCAGCTCACCCGGGACAACAACTAATGAAAAACTGTTTTTT
CDR3: CASSPGTTTNEKLFF
V: TRBV18
J: TRBJ1-4
size: -
D: -

DNA: TGTGCCAGCAGTTACCGGGGACAGTCTGTCTTGTCTGAAGCTTTCTTT
CDR3: CASSYRGQSVLSEAFF
V: TRBV6-2/TRBV6-3
J: TRBJ1-1
size: few
D: TRBD1

DNA: TGTGCCAGCAGCGTAGGATGGTTGGGACAGACTGAAGCTTTCTTT
CDR3: CASSVGWLGQTEAFF
V: TRBV9
J: TRBJ1-1
size: -
D: TRBD1

DNA: TGTGCCAGCTCCGAGGGACAGATATTAAATGAAAAACTGTTTTTT
CDR3: CASSEGQILNEKLFF
V: TRBV18
J: TRBJ1-4
size: -
D: TRBD1

DNA: TGTGCCAGCAGCCAAGATACGGGACAGGTTGGCTACACCTTC
CDR3: CASSQDTGQVGYTF
V: TRBV14
J: TRBJ1-2
size: -
D: TRBD1

DNA: TGTGCCAGCAGTGAATCAGAAGACATCTATGGCTACACCTTC
CDR3: CASSESEDIYGYTF
V: TRBV25-1
J: TRBJ1-2
size: -
D: -

DNA: TGTGCCAGCAGTTTATACGGACAGGGTACTGAAAAACTGTTTTTT
CDR3: CASSLYGQGTEKLFF
V: TRBV28
J: TRBJ1-4
size: -
D: TRBD1

DNA: TGTGCCAGCTCACCACTCTTACCCTCCATAGCGGGGCAAGAGACCCAGTACTTC
CDR3: CASSPLLPSIAGQETQYF
V: TRBV18
J: TRBJ2-5
size: -
D: TRBD2

DNA: TGTGCCTGGAGTGTAGTAGCGGGATTTGGAAATGAGCAGTTCTTC
CDR3: CAWSVVAGFGNEQFF
V: TRBV30
J: TRBJ2-1
size: -
D: TRBD2

DNA: TGTGCCAGCAGGGGGGCGATGGACTATGGCTACACCTTC
CDR3: CASRGAMDYGYTF
V: TRBV6-5
J: TRBJ1-2
size: once
D: -

DNA: TGTGCCAGCAGCTTGACTAGCAGAGGCGAGCAGTACTTC
CDR3: CASSLTSRGEQYF
V: TRBV7-2
J: TRBJ2-7
size: -
D: TRBD2

DNA: TGTGCCAGCAGTCCCCTAGGGGGTAACTCCTACGAGCAGTACTTC
CDR3: CASSPLGGNSYEQYF
V: TRBV28
J: TRBJ2-7
size: few
D: -